This entry describes one T cell receptor (beta chain). Its cognate antigen is unknown. V was pared by 1 base and J by 7 bases, with 3 bases of the junction left unmatched. The germline V gene has CDR1 SNHLY and CDR2 FYNNEI. CDR3 length: 13 residues. Depth targeted 1 in 200,000 to 1 in 1 million T cells, averaging 10x coverage per clonotype. The method was immunoSEQ multiplex PCR; TCRdb's version includes in-frame clones alone and lacks a portion of them. The sample has around 14,000 clones; 50% to 55% are singletons. This sample stems from a study of cytotoxic CD8 clonotypes in ibrutinib-treated CLL. Study-wide context: Patients: roughly ten relapsed/refractory, roughly 15 treatment-naive, roughly 18 IGHV unmutated. Among responders, 24 were partial and 2 complete; after median approximately 68 months, 14 stayed remitted and approximately 12 progressed.

Overall study results and limits: Increased clonality at ibrutinib response gave way to a return toward baseline at progression.

This sequence was found in a human donor with chronic lymphocytic leukemia. Here the sequenced sample was PBMCs, taken at a roughly 25-month disease-progression time point, from a patient treated with ibrutinib. The V call is TRBV2, the J call TRBJ2-5; TRBD2 matches 7 bases. CDR3: CASSEEAGMTQYF. As DNA, the CDR3 is TGTGCCAGCAGTGAAGAAGCGGGAATGACCCAGTACTTC.